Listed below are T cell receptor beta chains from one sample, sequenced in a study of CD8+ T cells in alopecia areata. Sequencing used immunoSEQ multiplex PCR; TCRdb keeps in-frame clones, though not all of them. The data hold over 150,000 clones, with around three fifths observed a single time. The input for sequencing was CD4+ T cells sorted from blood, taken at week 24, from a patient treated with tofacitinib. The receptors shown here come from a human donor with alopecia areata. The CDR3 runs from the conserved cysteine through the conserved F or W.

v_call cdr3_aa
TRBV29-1 CSVARTGGEVTQYF
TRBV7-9 CASSLASPGQPRGYTF
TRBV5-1 CASSFGGNYEQYF
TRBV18 CASSPQDRVGEQYF
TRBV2 CASSRDRRFSGANVLTF
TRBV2 CASWLLGEQFF
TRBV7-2 CASSIAGGPSYEQYF
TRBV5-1 CASSSHGGAFGELFF
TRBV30 CAWSVQRNTQYF
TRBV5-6 CASSFQRGPWEQYF
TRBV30 CAWGQGSYNEQFF
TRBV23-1 CASSQSGNSYEQYF
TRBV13 CASWSEQYF
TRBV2 CASLGTATSSYEQYF
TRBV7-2 CASSPWTRETLHF
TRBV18 CASSQGAQGEQYF
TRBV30 CAGGDGGQYF
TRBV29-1 CSSPQGKTQYF
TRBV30 CAWRPGSTDTQYF
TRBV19 CASSIKRFTDTQYF